What follows describes a single T cell receptor beta chain. Its antigen remains undetermined. The sample holds no much larger clone one base away, and base qualities are not on file. The sample's time point label is to be understood as: baseline before first vaccination. The vaccinee samples were drawn from two UK trials, COV001 and COV002, one of which was a single-blind randomized controlled phase 2/3 trial testing AZD1222 (ChAdOx1 nCoV-19) in healthy adults. For TCRbeta chain sequencing, PBMC samples from trial participants were taken at day 0 and at day 28 after the second dose. Inclusive of the bounding cysteine and phenylalanine, the CDR3 is 17 residues long. Only the CDR3 portion is preserved as DNA: 51 bases, with reading frame beginning at the first base. Taken from the germline V gene, the CDR1 and CDR2 loops are MGHRA and YSYEKL. V lost 0 bases and J lost 2 bases; the stretch between them is 17 bases long.

This entry is derived from a study of T cell responses to AZD1222 COVID-19 vaccine (dated by TCRdb to the early 2020s). With respect to the entire study: AZD1222 recipients whose second dose came at about 4 weeks and those whose second dose came at about 12 weeks were combined into one group, since spike-specific TCR depth and breadth did not differ between the two schedules. A total of just over 230 trial participants underwent TCR sequencing, of whom 207 had received two doses of AZD1222 and about 25 had received two doses of the MenACWY control vaccine. Trial participants were enrolled into age subgroups of 18-55, 56-69 and 70-plus years, which contained around 150, 29 and 61 TCR-sequenced participants, respectively. Broad study findings and their caveats: The 56-69-year group was small, and its depth increase did not reach significance, likely because of low power. Vaccine-associated CD4 TCRs spanned the whole spike protein, with dominant responses in regions 160-218 and 743-854. A significant rise in spike-specific TCR breadth and depth was observed after two AZD1222 doses relative to day 0 and relative to MenACWY recipients. Participants were mostly white British and included more females than males, and it was suggested by the authors that clonal diversity may have been underestimated. Conclusions about previously exposed vaccinees are limited, since just 5 or 6 AZD1222 recipients were seropositive for SARS-CoV-2 at baseline. No day 14 peak-response samples were available, so repertoires were characterized only after the peak T cell response. Reportedly, almost half of the unique spike-specific TCRs recognized epitopes lying outside the regions that are mutated in the B.1.351 and B.1.1.7 variants.

The CDR3 regions of human TCRbeta chains were subjected to immunosequencing. The study's processing was this. TCRs in the repertoires were compared against a reference library of SARS-CoV-2-specific TCRs that had been generated with the MIRA antigen-specificity platform. Breadth was defined as the fraction of unique TCRs that were SARS-CoV-2-associated, and depth was defined as the fraction of total T cells that were SARS-CoV-2-associated. Each spike-specific TCR was assigned to its reactive spike region and to a CD4 or CD8 class using the MIRA data. Log10-transformed breadth and depth values were compared by one-way ANOVA with Sidak's multiple comparisons tests. In TCRdb, the immuneACCESS table is reduced to in-frame sequences with V and J assigned. These tables do not hold every clone; where another copy was compared, an unresolved V gene accounts for under half, and the others remain unexplained. For V, J and clone size, that table is used; D and trimming come from the DNA. The sample table holds 150,000 or so clones, of which under 95% were seen once. The ten largest clones add up to 1.5% to 2% of the sample.

The chain is encoded by TRBV4-1 joined to TRBJ2-7; the D gene may be TRBD1 or TRBD2, since each aligns over 6 bases. This receptor was obtained from an adult in good health. The sequences come from peripheral blood, collected on day 0 of AZD1222 vaccination. This receptor carries the CDR3 CASSQEIGGTYTYEQYF. The DNA is as follows: TGCGCCAGCAGCCAAGAAATAGGGGGGACCTACACCTACGAGCAGTACTTC.